The 14 T cell receptor beta chains given below trace back to one sample, sequenced in a study of T cell clonality in common variable immunodeficiency. Some clones are missing from TCRdb's copy, which holds only in-frame ones; the method was immunoSEQ multiplex PCR. This table holds 35,000 to 50,000 clones with no singletons; the top ten claim approximately 0.68%. The specimen sequenced was peripheral blood mononuclear cells. The receptor set was obtained from a person aged 18 to 75 in good health.

In this sample, this clone turned up many times. The read ends 3 residues shy of where the CDR3 ends; the end is completed using the germline J gene. V gene TRBV28 combines with J gene TRBJ1-1, with TRBD1 as a possible D gene (5 bases). Germline-derived CDR1 and CDR2 are MDHEN and SYDVKM. Trimming removed 5 bases from V and 4 bases from J, with 14 bases in between. This CDR3 is 14 amino acids long. CDR3 protein: CASSVLAGITEAFF. The sequenced part of the CDR3 DNA is TGTGCCAGCAGTGTCCTGGCAGGGATCACTGAA.

This clone was picked up many times. With the read ending 3 residues before the CDR3 end, the germline J gene is used to fill in that end. The rearrangement joins TRBV3-1 (or the pseudogene TRBV3-2) to TRBJ2-7; 9 positions agree with TRBD1. Germline CDR1 reads LGHDT; CDR2 reads YNNKEL (reference sequence). The trim removed 1 base at V and 6 bases at J, leaving 7 bases unmatched. The CDR3 totals 15 residues. Incomplete CDR3 DNA: TGTGCCAGCAGCCAAGGGGGGACAGGGTCTGGCGAG. This sequence encodes CASSQGGTGSGE. The CDR3 in full is CASSQGGTGSGEQYF.

This clone was recorded many times. The sequenced fragment ends 3 residues before the CDR3 boundary, so the rest is inferred from the germline J gene. The chain combines TRBV19 with TRBJ1-3, with D perhaps TRBD1 (6 bases). The length of the CDR3 is 16 residues. V was pared by 5 bases and J by 0 bases, with 14 bases between. Germline loops: CDR1 LNHDA, CDR2 SQIVND (reference sequence). Partial CDR3 DNA: TGTGCCAGTAGTCCCCGACAGGATTACTCTGGAAACACC. Amino acids: CASSPRQDYSGNT. The whole CDR3 region reads CASSPRQDYSGNTIYF.

This clone has a count of ten or more. The read terminates 3 residues before the CDR3 end, so the remaining end is supplied by the germline J gene. This rearrangement joins TRBV4-2 to TRBJ1-1, with 7 bases aligning to TRBD1. The CDR3 is 14 amino acids. Germline CDR1 reads LGHNA; CDR2 reads YNFKEQ. V lost 1 base to trimming and J lost 4 bases; unmatched junction nucleotides: 3. The sequenced CDR3 bases are TGTGCCAGCAGCCAAGCGACAGGGACCACTGAA. Amino acids: CASSQATGTTE. The whole CDR3 reads CASSQATGTTEAFF.

Ten or more counts support this clone. The part of the CDR3 DNA that was read is TGCGCCAGCAGCCAAGGCCGGAGACACAACGAG. It is translated as CASSQGRRHNE. The entire CDR3 reads CASSQGRRHNEQYF. The chain has TRBV4-1 and TRBJ2-7; D not certain. The read ends 3 residues early relative to the CDR3; the germline J gene fills the gap. Looked up from germline, CDR1 is MGHRA and CDR2 is YSYEKL. V was clipped by 1 base and J by 5 bases, with 12 bases between them. The CDR3 extends over 14 amino acids.

This clone came up many times. The covered CDR3 bases are TGTGCCAGCAGTTTTTTCCCGGGGTTGACTAATGAAAAA. Translating it yields CASSFFPGLTNEK. In full, the CDR3 reads CASSFFPGLTNEKLFF. This sequence joins TRBV28 and TRBJ1-4; no clear D. The read is 3 residues too short to cover the CDR3 end, so that end is filled in from the germline J gene. V was cut by 3 bases and J by 2 bases, with 13 bases left in between. The CDR3 has 16 residues. Per the germline V gene, CDR1 is MDHEN and CDR2 is SYDVKM. The full variable domain, completed using reference TRBV28 and TRBJ1-4, is DVKVTQSSRYLVKRTGEKVFLECVQDMDHENMFWYRQDPGLGLRLIYFSYDVKMKEKGDIPEGYSVSREKKERFSLILESASTNQTSMYLCASSFFPGLTNEKLFFGSGTQLSVL.

This clone was seen ten or more times. The read terminates 3 residues ahead of where the CDR3 ends, so the germline J gene completes it. The V gene is TRBV4-2, the J gene TRBJ2-1; D possibly corresponds to TRBD2 (6 bases). The CDR3 covers 17 residues. V lost 2 bases and J 3 bases, leaving 17 bases between the germline ends. Per the germline V gene, CDR1 is LGHNA and CDR2 is YNFKEQ. CDR3 amino acids: CASSQLERDLNYNEQFF. The CDR3 bases that were read are TGTGCCAGCAGCCAACTTGAAAGGGACTTGAACTACAATGAG.

This clone was recorded at least ten times. Read sequence stops 3 residues before the CDR3 end, and the germline J gene provides the missing end. The chain recombines TRBV6-2 or TRBV6-3 with TRBJ1-6; 8 nucleotides align to TRBD1. The CDR3 sequence is 16 residues long. Germline V gene lookup returns CDR1 MNHEY and CDR2 SVGEGT. The J segment lost 10 bases and the V segment lost 6 bases, leaving 14 bases of the junction unmatched. CDR3: CASSKTLTGENSPLHF. Partial CDR3 DNA: TGTGCCAGCAGCAAAACCCTGACAGGGGAGAACTCACCC.

There are a few counts of this clone. The read ends 3 residues before the CDR3 terminus; that terminus is restored from the germline J gene. The genes are TRBV18 and TRBJ1-1; D gene uncertain. The CDR3 totals 11 residues. Germline V gene data show CDR1 as KGHSH and CDR2 as LQKENI. Partial CDR3 DNA: TGTGCCAGCTCACCGGGCGATTCG. Protein sequence: CASSPGDS. The CDR3 reads in full as CASSPGDSAFF.

At least ten counts were recorded for this clone. The CDR3 loop is CASSPSGRLYTGELFF. The covered CDR3 bases are TGCGCCAGCAGTCCTAGCGGGAGGCTTTACACCGGGGAG. J is TRBJ2-2 and V is TRBV10-1; TRBD2 matches at 11 bases. From the germline J gene comes the end of the CDR3, since the read stops 3 residues before it. The CDR3 loop spans 16 amino acids. The ends lost 5 bases at V and 3 bases at J; junction bases unmatched: 5. Germline assignment: CDR1 WNHNN and CDR2 SYGVQD (reference sequence).

This clone was detected ten times or more. The read ends 3 residues early relative to the CDR3; the germline J gene fills the gap. The J gene is TRBJ2-3, the V gene TRBV30; 10 bases match TRBD2. The CDR3 loop spans 14 amino acids. The V gene's germline CDR1 is GTSNPN and CDR2 SVGIG (reference sequence). After removal of 2 bases from V and 3 bases from J, the junction contained 2 bases not matched to a gene. The sequenced CDR3 bases are TGTGCCTGGAGTATAGCGGGAGGAACAGATACG. It is translated as CAWSIAGGTDT. The full CDR3 reads CAWSIAGGTDTQYF.

In this sample, this clone turned up many times. The CDR3 is cut off 3 residues early in the read; its end comes from the germline J gene. The J gene is TRBJ2-3, the V gene TRBV19, with D tentatively TRBD2 (5 bases). The germline gives CDR1 LNHDA, CDR2 SQIVND (reference sequence). This CDR3 has 16 residues. V lost 7 bases and J 0 bases, leaving 17 bases between the germline ends. The CDR3 region is CASTSGIASSTDTQYF. The sequenced CDR3 bases are TGTGCCAGTACCTCAGGTATAGCGTCTAGCACAGATACG.

This clone was seen many times. A much more abundant neighbour one base away suggests this may be a read error. The sequence runs out 3 residues before the end of the CDR3; the remainder is reconstructed from the germline J gene. Additional DNA sequences in this sample encode the identical CDR3. V gene TRBV5-1 combines with J gene TRBJ2-5; 9 positions match TRBD1. Germline-derived CDR1 and CDR2 are SGHRS and YFSETQ. The CDR3 length is 15 residues. CDR3 sequence reads: CASSLAGTGKETQYF. The CDR3 bases that were read are TGTGCCAGCAGCTTGGCCGGGACAGGGAAAGAGACC.

This clone was recorded at least ten times. The sequence runs out 3 residues before the end of the CDR3; the remainder is reconstructed from the germline J gene. V is TRBV6-1 and J is TRBJ2-5; D is unclear. The CDR3 is 14 residues long. V was trimmed by 1 base and J by 5 bases, leaving 11 bases between them. Germline CDR1 is MNHNS and CDR2 is SASEGT. The sequenced part of the CDR3 DNA is TGTGCCAGCAGTGAAGATGAGGCCTGGGAGACC. This gives the protein CASSEDEAWET. The CDR3 reads in full as CASSEDEAWETQYF.